These 27 T cell receptor beta chains came from one sample sequenced in a study of T cell responses to AZD1222 COVID-19 vaccine. Method: immunoSEQ multiplex PCR; TCRdb's copy keeps in-frame clones and lacks some. The sample includes 75,000 to 100,000 clones, 80% to 90% of them seen just once. Here the sequenced sample was peripheral blood, taken on day 0 of AZD1222 vaccination. Every receptor here comes from an adult in good health.

This chain links TRBV10-3 with TRBJ1-2; 7 positions match TRBD1. Germline CDR1 reads ENHRY; CDR2 reads SYGVKD. V was clipped by 0 bases and J by 3 bases; unmatched bases: 1. The CDR3 totals 14 residues. The CDR3 loop is CAISESGQHYGYTF. CDR3 nucleotides: TGTGCCATCAGTGAGTCGGGACAGCACTATGGCTACACCTTC.

The rearrangement joins TRBV7-2 to TRBJ2-6; no clear D. Germline values: CDR1 SGHTA, CDR2 FQGNSA. The CDR3 loop spans 16 amino acids. The V end was cut by 3 bases, the J end by 0 bases, with 9 bases between. CDR3 bases: TGTGCCAGCAGCTTTGCTAGTTTCTCTGGGGCCAACGTCCTGACTTTC. Translated: CASSFASFSGANVLTF.

This chain connects TRBV3-1 (or the pseudogene TRBV3-2) to TRBJ1-1; 7 bases match TRBD1. The CDR3 extends over 15 amino acids. Trimming removed 1 base from V and 3 bases from J; junction bases left unmatched: 5. In germline, CDR1 is LGHDT, CDR2 YNNKEL (reference sequence). As DNA, the CDR3 is TGTGCCAGCAGCCAAGGCAGGGGGATTGACACTGAAGCTTTCTTT. Protein product: CASSQGRGIDTEAFF.

The J gene is TRBJ2-7, the V gene TRBV3-1 (or the pseudogene TRBV3-2), with 9 positions matching TRBD2. Germline V gives CDR1 LGHDT, CDR2 YNNKEL (reference sequence). There are 16 residues in the CDR3. V was pared by 0 bases and J by 4 bases, with 7 bases of the junction left unmatched. DNA of the CDR3: TGTGCCAGCAGCCAAGATTCGTCTAGCGGGATGTACGAGCAGTACTTC. This gives the protein CASSQDSSSGMYEQYF.

The CDR3 sequence: CAWSVRRSEQYF. In DNA form, the CDR3 reads TGTGCCTGGAGTGTACGACGTAGCGAGCAGTACTTC. V is TRBV30 and J is TRBJ2-7; D gene unclear. Deletions cut 0 bases from V and 6 bases from J, with 9 bases between. This CDR3 comprises 12 residues. Germline V CDR1 and CDR2: GTSNPN, SVGIG (reference sequence).

The rearrangement uses TRBV4-3 and TRBJ1-5; D is uncertain. The CDR3 covers 15 residues. Trimming removed 0 bases from V and 3 bases from J, with 9 bases in between. CDR1 is LGHNA, CDR2 YSLEER, per germline. The CDR3: CASSQDPDYNQPQHF. In DNA form, the CDR3 reads TGCGCCAGCAGCCAAGATCCGGACTACAATCAGCCCCAGCATTTT.

This sequence joins TRBV25-1 and TRBJ1-4; D possibly corresponds to TRBD1 (5 bases). The ends were cut back, 2 bases at V and 0 bases at J, with 10 bases in the middle. The germline CDR1 and CDR2 sequences are MGHDK and SYGVNS. The CDR3 totals 16 residues. In DNA, the CDR3 is TGTGCCAGCAGTGAAGTCTGGGGGACAACTAATGAAAAACTGTTTTTT. Protein sequence: CASSEVWGTTNEKLFF. The full variable domain, rest sourced from reference TRBV25-1 and TRBJ1-4, is EADIYQTPRYLVIGTGKKITLECSQTMGHDKMYWYQQDPGMELHLIHYSYGVNSTEKGDLSSESTVSRIRTEHFPLTLESARPSHTSQYLCASSEVWGTTNEKLFFGSGTQLSVL.

CDR3: CASSFGHNSNQPQHF. The CDR3, as DNA: TGTGCCAGCAGCTTCGGACACAACAGCAATCAGCCCCAGCATTTT. The V and J genes are TRBV7-8 and TRBJ1-5; the D gene is possibly TRBD1 (5 bases). V lost 3 bases to trimming and J lost 1 base, with 10 bases between them. Germline-derived CDR1 and CDR2 are SGHVS and FQNEAQ. The CDR3 has 15 residues. The full variable domain, its missing parts supplied by reference TRBV7-8 and TRBJ1-5, is GAGVSQSPRYKVAKRGQDVALRCDPISGHVSLFWYQQALGQGPEFLTYFQNEAQLDKSGLPSDRFFAERPEGSVSTLKIQRTQQEDSAVYLCASSFGHNSNQPQHFGDGTRLSIL.

The chain employs TRBV11-1 and TRBJ2-5, with D maybe TRBD2 (6 bases). V gave up 4 bases and J gave up 5 bases, with 14 bases separating them. From germline, CDR1 is SGHAT and CDR2 FQDESV (reference sequence). The CDR3 contains 14 residues. CDR3 coding DNA: TGTGCCAGCAGCTCGGCCCTAGCGTCGGAGACCCAGTACTTC. Translating it yields CASSSALASETQYF.

The chain has TRBV3-1 (or the pseudogene TRBV3-2) and TRBJ2-1, with D perhaps given as TRBD1 or TRBD2 (5 bases each). Trimming cost V 3 bases and J 0 bases, with 15 bases left between them. Germline CDR1 is LGHDT and CDR2 is YNNKEL (reference sequence). CDR3 length: 17 amino acids. The CDR3 DNA reads as TGTGCCAGCAGCCAGGCTACTCGGGACCACTCCTACAATGAGCAGTTCTTC. This translates into CASSQATRDHSYNEQFF.

In DNA, the CDR3 is TGCGCCAGCAGCCCCACCCCGACAGCGACTAGCACAGATACGCAGTATTTT. Translation gives CASSPTPTATSTDTQYF. The V call is TRBV4-1, the J call TRBJ2-3; D may be TRBD1 (5 bases). CDR1 is MGHRA and CDR2 is YSYEKL in the germline V gene. This CDR3 has 17 residues. The ends were cut back, 4 bases at V and 0 bases at J, with 17 bases in the middle.

V and J are TRBV12-3 or TRBV12-4 and TRBJ1-6; unclear D gene. The CDR3 is 12 amino acids. The V end was cut by 2 bases, the J end by 9 bases, with 5 bases between. Here the CDR3 reads CASSLFSSPLHF. The CDR3 DNA reads TGTGCCAGCAGTTTATTCAGTTCACCCCTCCACTTT.

The V gene is TRBV15, the J gene TRBJ2-6; a weak D match, TRBD2 (6 bases). This CDR3 has 17 residues. In germline, CDR1 is LNHNV, CDR2 YYDKDF (reference sequence). V dropped 5 bases and J dropped 0 bases, with 14 bases sitting between them. The CDR3 sequence: CATSPRDLSSGANVLTF. The CDR3 DNA is TGTGCCACCAGCCCCCGGGACTTAAGCTCTGGGGCCAACGTCCTGACTTTC.

This chain joins TRBV5-1 and TRBJ1-1; possibly TRBD1 for D (6 bases). V was pared by 5 bases and J by 1 base, with 12 bases between. From germline, CDR1 is SGHRS and CDR2 YFSETQ. The CDR3 totals 14 residues. As DNA, the CDR3 is TGCGCCAGCAGATTAGGGGGAGGGAACACTGAAGCTTTCTTT. It codes for CASRLGGGNTEAFF.

The CDR3 nucleotides are TGTGCCAGTACTAGAAGGGGGGGGCCCGCAGATACGCAGTATTTT. Protein sequence: CASTRRGGPADTQYF. This sequence joins TRBV19 and TRBJ2-3; a possible D gene is TRBD2 (7 bases). Germline V gives CDR1 LNHDA, CDR2 SQIVND (reference sequence). Trimming pared 7 bases from V and 4 bases from J, leaving 18 bases between. The CDR3 totals 15 residues.

V usage is TRBV12-3 or TRBV12-4 and J usage is TRBJ2-5, with 8 bases identical to TRBD1. Germline trimming cut 6 bases from V and 3 bases from J; bases unmatched to any gene: 3. The CDR3 totals 13 residues. CDR3 DNA sequence: TGTGCCAGCAGGCAGGGGGCCGAAGAGACCCAGTACTTC. Translation gives CASRQGAEETQYF.

This CDR3 is CASRGNTGELFF. CDR3 bases: TGTGCCAGCAGGGGAAACACCGGGGAGCTGTTTTTT. This chain links TRBV2 with TRBJ2-2; D unresolved. The germline CDR1 and CDR2 sequences are SNHLY and FYNNEI. The CDR3 spans 12 residues. Trimming pared 6 bases from V and 2 bases from J, leaving 4 bases between. Full variable domain (outside the CDR3, taken from reference TRBV2 and TRBJ2-2): EPEVTQTPSHQVTQMGQEVILRCVPISNHLYFYWYRQILGQKVEFLVSFYNNEISEKSEIFDDQFSVERPDGSNFTLKIRSTKLEDSAMYFCASRGNTGELFFGEGSRLTVL.

This chain uses TRBV5-1 with TRBJ1-1; tentative D call: TRBD1 (5 bases). V gave up 0 bases and J gave up 1 base, with 16 bases separating them. This CDR3 spans 17 amino acids. Looked up from germline, CDR1 is SGHRS and CDR2 is YFSETQ. The CDR3 loop reads CASSLEPQDTKNTEAFF. CDR3 sequence (DNA): TGCGCCAGCAGCTTGGAGCCCCAGGACACCAAGAACACTGAAGCTTTCTTT.

This chain connects TRBV6-5 to TRBJ1-1; D might be TRBD1 (6 bases). The V end was cut by 6 bases, the J end by 8 bases, with 13 bases between. This CDR3 is 12 amino acids long. Per the germline V gene, CDR1 is MNHEY and CDR2 is SVGAGI. The CDR3, as DNA: TGTGCCAGCAGCAAGATGGACAGCGAAGCTTTCTTT. This codes for CASSKMDSEAFF.

This chain uses TRBV5-1 with TRBJ2-5; TRBD2 agrees at 10 bases. CDR1 is SGHRS and CDR2 is YFSETQ in the germline V gene. This CDR3 spans 16 amino acids. Trimming took 7 bases from V and 5 from J; bases not matched to a gene: 14. This CDR3 reads CASSPLGSGRQETQYF. CDR3 DNA sequence: TGCGCCAGCTCCCCTTTAGGTAGCGGGAGGCAGGAGACCCAGTACTTC.

The chain is built from TRBV11-2 and TRBJ2-3, with 10 bases matching TRBD1. The CDR3 is 15 amino acids. CDR1 is SGHAT, CDR2 FQNNGV, per germline. With V trimmed by 5 bases and J by 4 bases, 6 bases remained unmatched. CDR3 sequence: CASSQGQGGADTQYF. CDR3 coding DNA: TGTGCCAGCAGCCAAGGACAGGGGGGCGCAGATACGCAGTATTTT.

This clone was seen more than once but under ten times. V and J are TRBV29-1 and TRBJ1-2; possibly TRBD1 for D (5 bases). The V gene lost 6 bases and the J gene lost 0 bases, with 14 bases spanning the gap. The CDR3 extends over 14 amino acids. Germline values: CDR1 SQVTM, CDR2 ANQGSEA. The CDR3 is CSVPKGLSNYGYTF. As DNA, the CDR3 is TGCAGCGTCCCCAAGGGACTATCTAACTATGGCTACACCTTC.

V is TRBV7-6 and J is TRBJ1-6, with unresolved D. Germline-derived CDR1 and CDR2 are SGHVS and FNYEAQ. V was trimmed by 1 base and J by 0 bases, leaving 13 bases between them. The CDR3 has 18 residues. The CDR3, as DNA: TGTGCCAGCAGCTTAGGAGCCGGTTCAAGCTCCTATAATTCACCCCTCCACTTT. This gives the protein CASSLGAGSSSYNSPLHF.

The chain employs TRBV2 and TRBJ2-2; D may be TRBD1 (6 bases). V gave up 2 bases and J gave up 5 bases, with 12 bases separating them. The CDR3 is 15 amino acids. The germline gives CDR1 SNHLY, CDR2 FYNNEI. CDR3: CASSEFRGGTGELFF. The CDR3 DNA is TGTGCCAGCAGTGAATTCAGGGGCGGAACCGGGGAGCTGTTTTTT.

The rearrangement joins TRBV30 to TRBJ2-5; the D is unclear. V lost 2 bases and J lost 4, with 11 bases in between. The CDR3 covers 13 residues. Germline V gene lookup returns CDR1 GTSNPN and CDR2 SVGIG (reference sequence). The CDR3 spells CAWSLVLGETQYF. The CDR3 bases are TGTGCCTGGAGTTTGGTGTTGGGAGAGACCCAGTACTTC.

The chain links TRBV5-5 to TRBJ1-5, with D perhaps matching TRBD1 (5 bases). The germline V and J ends were trimmed by 7 bases and 2 bases, with 13 bases remaining between them. The CDR3 runs to 14 residues. Germline-derived CDR1 and CDR2 are SGHKS and YYEKEE (reference sequence). The CDR3 loop reads CASAGPGGNQPQHF. The CDR3 nucleotides are TGTGCCAGCGCGGGACCCGGAGGCAATCAGCCCCAGCATTTT.

The gene calls are TRBV4-1 and TRBJ1-1; 7 nucleotides agree with TRBD1. The CDR3 runs to 15 residues. Germline loops: CDR1 MGHRA, CDR2 YSYEKL. V was clipped by 3 bases and J by 6 bases; unmatched bases: 10. CDR3 loop: CASSQAPAGGAEAFF. In DNA form, the CDR3 reads TGCGCCAGCAGCCAGGCCCCCGCAGGGGGGGCTGAAGCTTTCTTT.